This note documents a single T cell receptor beta chain sequence. These data are taken from a study of blood T cell repertoires in COVID-19. Study context: The study drew acute and convalescent COVID-19 samples from the United States, Italy and Spain. T cells, B-cell-depleted T cells, or PBMCs provided the cDNA or gDNA that served as material.

Unmatched junction bases numbered 5, after V lost 9 bases and J lost 8 bases. This CDR3 contains 13 residues. Germline V gives CDR1 WNHNN, CDR2 SYGVQD (reference sequence). As processed by the authors: Amplification with reference gene primers provided the estimates of nucleated cell counts. Measured with immunoSEQ multiplex PCR; TCRdb has only the in-frame clones, and not every one. The V and J calls and clone size were taken over from that table, and D and trimming were inferred from the DNA. The sample lists approximately 38,000 clones, just over 85% occurring once. The rearrangement uses TRBV10-1 and TRBJ2-1, with 12 bases identical to TRBD2. Input material: peripheral blood. The clonotype originates from a woman in her 70s with active COVID-19. CDR3 nucleotide sequence: TGCGCCAGTACTAGCGGGGGGATGGATGAGCAGTTCTTC. It is translated as CASTSGGMDEQFF.